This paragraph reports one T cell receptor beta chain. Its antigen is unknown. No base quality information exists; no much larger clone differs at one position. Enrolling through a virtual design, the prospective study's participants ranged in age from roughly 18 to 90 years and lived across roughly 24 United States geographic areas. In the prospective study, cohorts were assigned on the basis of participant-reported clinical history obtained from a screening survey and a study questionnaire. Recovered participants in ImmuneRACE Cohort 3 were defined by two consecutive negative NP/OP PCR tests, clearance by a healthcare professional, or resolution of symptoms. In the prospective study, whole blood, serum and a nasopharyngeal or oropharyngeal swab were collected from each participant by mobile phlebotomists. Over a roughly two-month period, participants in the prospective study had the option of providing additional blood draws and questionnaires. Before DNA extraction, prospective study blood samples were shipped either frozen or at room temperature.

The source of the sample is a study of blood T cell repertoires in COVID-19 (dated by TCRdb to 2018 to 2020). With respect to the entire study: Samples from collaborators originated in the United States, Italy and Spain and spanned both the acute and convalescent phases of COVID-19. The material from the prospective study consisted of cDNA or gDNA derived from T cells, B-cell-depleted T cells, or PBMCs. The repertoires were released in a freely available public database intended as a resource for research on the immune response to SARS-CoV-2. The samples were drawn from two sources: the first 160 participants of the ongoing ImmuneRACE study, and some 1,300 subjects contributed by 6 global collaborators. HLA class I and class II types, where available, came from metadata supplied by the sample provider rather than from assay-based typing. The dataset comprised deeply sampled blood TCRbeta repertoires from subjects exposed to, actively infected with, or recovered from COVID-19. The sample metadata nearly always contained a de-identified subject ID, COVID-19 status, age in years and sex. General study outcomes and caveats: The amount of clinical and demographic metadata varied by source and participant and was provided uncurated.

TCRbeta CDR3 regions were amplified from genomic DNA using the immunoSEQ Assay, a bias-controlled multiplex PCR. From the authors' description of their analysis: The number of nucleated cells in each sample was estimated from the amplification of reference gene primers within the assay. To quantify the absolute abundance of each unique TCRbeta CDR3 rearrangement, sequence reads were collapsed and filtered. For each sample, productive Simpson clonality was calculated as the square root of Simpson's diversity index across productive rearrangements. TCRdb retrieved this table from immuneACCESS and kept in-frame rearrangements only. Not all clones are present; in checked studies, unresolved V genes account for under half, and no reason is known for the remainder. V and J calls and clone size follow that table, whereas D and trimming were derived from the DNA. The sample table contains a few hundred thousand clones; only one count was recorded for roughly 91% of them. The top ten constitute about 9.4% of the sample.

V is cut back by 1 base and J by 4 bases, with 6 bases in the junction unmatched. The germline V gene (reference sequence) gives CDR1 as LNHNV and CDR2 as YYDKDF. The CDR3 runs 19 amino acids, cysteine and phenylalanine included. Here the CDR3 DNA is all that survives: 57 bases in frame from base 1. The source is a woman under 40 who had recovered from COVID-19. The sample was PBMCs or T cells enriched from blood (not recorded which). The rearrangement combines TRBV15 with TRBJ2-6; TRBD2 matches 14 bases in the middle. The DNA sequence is TGTGCCACCAGCAGAGGAAGACTAGCGGGAGGGACCGGGGCCAACGTCCTGACTTTC. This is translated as CATSRGRLAGGTGANVLTF.